Here is one T cell receptor (beta chain) with its context. What it recognizes is unknown. This entry is derived from a study of response to subunit inactivated influenza vaccine. Germline V CDR1 and CDR2: MDHEN, SYDVKM. The CDR3 spans 14 residues. Trimming removed 7 bases from V and 2 bases from J, with 13 bases in between. TCRdb re-analysed the RT-PCR reads in MiXCR, keeping a single row per CDR3 protein. Among roughly 180,000 distinct CDR3 sequences listed, approximately 8.7% were seen once. Study outcomes and limitations: Authors suggested that a seasonal influenza vaccination recruits few new T cells each time.

J is TRBJ2-3 and V is TRBV28, with D possibly matching TRBD2 (6 bases). This TCR derives from a man in his fifties who received an inactivated influenza vaccine. This specimen consisted of non-naive T cells sorted from PBMCs, obtained on the day of vaccination. For the CDR3, the DNA is TGTGCCAGCACTCTGGGAGGAATCACAGATACGCAGTATTTT. As protein: CASTLGGITDTQYF.